This TCR beta chain came from a study of sequential checkpoint blockade in melanoma. Study-level information: Randomization was 1:1 between first-line nivolumab→ipilimumab and ipilimumab→nivolumab. Both treatment sequences were followed by maintenance nivolumab.

The CDR3 has 15 residues. The V gene's germline CDR1 is SGDLS and CDR2 YYNGEE. V shed 3 bases and J shed 5 bases, with 17 bases lying between them. The treatment denotes: randomized to nivolumab then ipilimumab (arm A) or the reverse (arm B). No patient had prior DNA-damaging chemotherapy. Here immunoSEQ multiplex PCR was the method, and the copy in TCRdb shows in-frame clones only, minus some. The sample carries about 20,000 clones, roughly four fifths recorded once. The sequence was obtained from a human donor with melanoma. The source was CD8+ T cells sorted from blood (inferred from file names), collected from a patient given nivolumab and ipilimumab in sequence. This chain uses TRBV9 with TRBJ2-5; D might be TRBD2 (6 bases). The CDR3 nucleotides are TGTGCCAGCAGCGGCCGGGACTGGGGTCCGGAGACCCAGTACTTC. Residues: CASSGRDWGPETQYF.